The 3 T cell receptor beta chains in this list originate from one sample, sequenced in a study of control samples from healthy donors and cancer patients (dated by TCRdb to about 2020). Library preparation used the immunoSEQ multiplex PCR assay. TCRdb took this table from immuneACCESS and kept in-frame rearrangements with V and J called. Such tables lack part of the clones; where checked against another copy, unresolved V genes explain under half of the gap, and the rest is unexplained. The sample includes approximately 70,000 clones, with approximately 90% observed a single time. The top ten hold approximately 1.2% of the sample. The sequenced sample consisted of PBMCs. These TCRs come from a woman between 50 and 59 years old with colorectal cancer.

The V and J genes are TRBV29-1 and TRBJ2-5, with D uncertain. With 2 bases removed from V and 7 bases from J, the gap between germline ends came to 11 bases. Germline V gene sequence: CDR1 SQVTM, CDR2 ANQGSEA. This CDR3 is 12 amino acids long. The CDR3 protein is CSVERARGTQYF. CDR3 DNA sequence: TGCAGCGTTGAAAGGGCCCGCGGGACCCAGTACTTC.

This sequence joins TRBV19 and TRBJ2-2, with D perhaps matching TRBD1 (5 bases). Looked up from germline, CDR1 is LNHDA and CDR2 is SQIVND (reference sequence). The CDR3 loop spans 17 amino acids. V was pared by 2 bases and J by 1 base, with 14 bases between. CDR3 loop: CASSIIGLTGNTGELFF. DNA of the CDR3: TGTGCCAGTAGTATAATAGGTCTAACAGGGAACACCGGGGAGCTGTTTTTT.

J is TRBJ1-1 and V is TRBV10-2, with D possibly TRBD1 on 6 matching bases. V lost 6 bases, J lost 3 bases, and 14 bases lay in between. The germline V gene has CDR1 WSHSY and CDR2 SAAADI. CDR3 size: 14 residues. CDR3 amino acids: CASRQGLGDTEAFF. Written as DNA, the CDR3 is TGCGCCAGCAGACAGGGTTTAGGGGACACTGAAGCTTTCTTT.